This TCR beta chain derives from a study of blood T cell repertoires in COVID-19. Measured with immunoSEQ multiplex PCR; TCRdb has only the in-frame clones, and not every one. The sample contains around 280,000 clones, about 90% of which appear only once. Germline V gene data show CDR1 as LNHDA and CDR2 as SQIVND (reference sequence). The CDR3 contains 12 residues. V was clipped by 5 bases and J by 6 bases, with 10 bases between them. The chain has TRBV19 and TRBJ1-1; D is possibly TRBD1 (6 bases). The sequencing sample was made of peripheral blood. This clonotype was obtained from a woman aged 25 to 39 with COVID-19, enrolled during active disease. CDR3 DNA sequence: TGTGCCAGTAGTCTCAGGGGCGCTGAAGCTTTCTTT. Translating gives CASSLRGAEAFF.